This T cell receptor (beta chain) was sequenced during a study of blood T cell repertoires in COVID-19. Overall study context: Material from acute and convalescent COVID-19 was sourced from the United States, Italy and Spain. In each case, the material was cDNA or gDNA derived from T cells, B-cell-depleted T cells, or PBMCs.

CDR3 size: 15 residues. Germline V gene sequence: CDR1 MNHEY, CDR2 SVGAGI. The V end lost 0 bases, the J end lost 3 bases, and 12 bases lay between the germline ends. In the original analysis: Reference gene primer amplification gave nucleated cell count estimates. Some clones are missing from TCRdb's copy, which holds only in-frame ones; the method was immunoSEQ multiplex PCR. The DNA was the basis for D and trimming; V, J and clone size are from that table. The profile shows under 150,000 clones, 70% to 90% of them singletons. The gene calls are TRBV6-5 and TRBJ2-7; D might be TRBD2 (6 bases). Sequenced: peripheral blood. The sequence derives from a woman between 65 and 79 years old who had recovered from COVID-19. This CDR3 is CASSYSGAGIYEQYF. The CDR3 DNA follows: TGTGCCAGCAGTTACTCAGGGGCGGGGATCTACGAGCAGTACTTC.